A selection of T cell receptor beta chains follows, all from one sample in a study of T cell repertoires in cytomegalovirus infection. TCRdb fed the reads into MiXCR, producing one record per CDR3 protein. The table shows approximately 470,000 distinct CDR3 sequences, with under 55% occurring only once. Their antigen targets remain unknown. The source material was cultured PBMCs, sampled from culture after CMV antigen stimulation. These receptor sequences come from a human donor in good health (CMV status not recorded). Some clones in this sample may be carry-over from other donors' samples. CDR3s include the opening cysteine and the closing phenylalanine or tryptophan. Each record gives: CDR3 length, J gene, V gene, CDR3 protein.

>15|TRBJ2-2|TRBV7-2
CASSLRLAAAGELFF
>15|TRBJ1-5|TRBV7-2
CASSFTRGLDQPQHF
>13|TRBJ1-2|TRBV20-1
CSAPRDRGYGYTF
>14|TRBJ2-2|TRBV29-1
CSVSTSGATGELFF
>11|TRBJ2-7|TRBV29-1
CSVRDREGQYF
>15|TRBJ1-1|TRBV11-2
CASSLVPGAVTEAFF
>12|TRBJ1-2|TRBV5-6
CASSFGTGSKTF
>11|TRBJ2-1|TRBV7-9
CASSFMNQQFF
>13|TRBJ2-5|TRBV10-3
CAISENAGETQYF
>18|TRBJ2-3|TRBV4-1
CASSQDPSLALSTDTRYF
>14|TRBJ2-1|TRBV20-1
CSARVGSRFNEQFF
>12|TRBJ2-4|TRBV7-8
CASSLDQNIQYF
>16|TRBJ1-4|TRBV7-2
CASSHLVGQGDEKLFF
>17|TRBJ2-7|TRBV7-9
CASSLRGDNWDSYEQYF
>14|TRBJ1-1|TRBV7-2
CASSLQGRGTEAFF
>15|TRBJ2-1|TRBV19
CASTPRGGTYNEQFF
>14|TRBJ2-2|TRBV11-2
CASSLKGPTGELFF
>13|TRBJ1-4|TRBV7-9
CASLRQGGEKLFF
>16|TRBJ1-1|TRBV5-6
CASSSLPGRGNTEAFF
>14|TRBJ2-3|TRBV6-2/TRBV6-3
CASNRRGITDTQYF
>13|TRBJ2-5|TRBV5-6
CASSGTSRQTQYF
>13|TRBJ2-5|TRBV6-1
CASSPELKETQYF
>16|TRBJ2-3|TRBV11-3
CASSSEADRDADTQYF
>14|TRBJ1-5|TRBV7-2
CASSRTGPYQPQHF
>14|TRBJ2-2|TRBV6-1
CATRLAGDYGELFF
>17|TRBJ2-7|TRBV7-8
CASSLPGHGTGSYEQYF
>12|TRBJ1-1|TRBV20-1
CSARRGGSEAFF
>13|TRBJ1-6|TRBV20-1
CSARQMAESPLHF
>17|TRBJ2-7|TRBV6-1
CASSSRTGEMGSYEQYF
>16|TRBJ1-2|TRBV12-3/TRBV12-4
CASSLPPGQGANGYTF
>14|TRBJ1-2|TRBV6-2/TRBV6-3
CASSRRGTNYGYTF
>14|TRBJ1-2|TRBV7-6
CASSLSRDPLHLTF
>16|TRBJ2-5|TRBV6-8
CASSDRAVRFGETQYF
>14|TRBJ2-3|TRBV6-1
CASTRTGGPDTQYF
>18|TRBJ2-7|TRBV11-2
CASSLNVSALAGVYEQYF
>15|TRBJ1-5|TRBV28
CASSLISFGNQPQHF
>16|TRBJ2-3|TRBV4-2
CASSLGFERGPDTQYF
>12|TRBJ2-3|TRBV7-2
CASSSPSGRQYF
>13|TRBJ2-7|TRBV7-2
CASSESGGYEQYF
>14|TRBJ2-3|TRBV7-2
CASSSPTSTDTQYF
>15|TRBJ2-1|TRBV29-1
CSYSGTALSYNEQFF
>14|TRBJ2-7|TRBV5-1
CASSRRQGGYEQYF
>15|TRBJ1-1|TRBV19
CASSIFGTVNTEAFF
>19|TRBJ2-4|TRBV7-8
CASSLLIWGPQTSKNIQYF
>16|TRBJ2-7|TRBV6-5
CASSYGAGDIRYEQYF